This T cell receptor (beta chain) was obtained from a study of control samples from healthy donors and cancer patients. V shed 5 bases and J shed 1 base, with 12 bases lying between them. Looked up from germline, CDR1 is MGHRA and CDR2 is YSYEKL. This CDR3 region has 15 residues. Profiled with immunoSEQ multiplex PCR; TCRdb holds only in-frame clones, not every one. The sample shows about 52,000 clones, 95% of them seen only once. This receptor was identified in a man aged 25 to 40 in good health. This rearrangement joins TRBV4-1 to TRBJ2-1; no clear D gene. Sequencing input: blood. CDR3 nucleotide sequence: TGCGCCAGCAGCAGGGTAGGAGAATCCTACAATGAGCAGTTCTTC. Its protein product is CASSRVGESYNEQFF.